These 30 T cell receptor beta chains were sequenced from one sample in a study of radiotherapy plus CTLA-4 blockade in lung cancer. Data came from immunoSEQ multiplex PCR; TCRdb stores just in-frame clones and leaves some out. The sample contains 70,000 to 90,000 clones, roughly 86% of which appear only once. The starting material was peripheral blood, obtained from a patient treated with radiotherapy plus ipilimumab. These receptor sequences come from a human donor with non-small cell lung cancer who had stable disease on radiotherapy plus ipilimumab.

The genes are TRBV29-1 and TRBJ2-5, with 10 bases lining up with TRBD2. The V segment lost 4 bases and the J segment 10 bases; nucleotides outside the gene matches: 6. Germline lookup yields CDR1 SQVTM and CDR2 ANQGSEA. The CDR3 covers 12 residues. The DNA of the CDR3 is TGCAGCGTTGCAGCGGGGGGGAGGATCCAGTACTTC. Translation: CSVAAGGRIQYF.

This clone was counted once. The rearrangement joins TRBV11-3 to TRBJ2-1; TRBD1 agrees at 7 bases. Germline V gene sequence: CDR1 SGHNT, CDR2 YENEEA. V trimming: 6 bases; J trimming: 2 bases; junction bases outside the gene matches: 10. The CDR3 extends over 16 amino acids. CDR3 loop: CASSPSRDRPYNEQFF. CDR3 DNA: TGTGCCAGCAGTCCCTCCAGGGACAGACCCTACAATGAGCAGTTCTTC.

This chain links TRBV2 with TRBJ1-1; D is ambiguous. V shed 8 bases and J shed 0 bases, with 4 bases lying between them. Germline CDR1 and CDR2: SNHLY and FYNNEI. This CDR3 contains 11 residues. DNA of the CDR3: TGTGCCAGCCCGTTGAACACTGAAGCTTTCTTT. Encoded protein: CASPLNTEAFF.

The genes are TRBV7-2 and TRBJ2-5, with no clear D. The J call is doubtful: the DNA matches TRBJ2-7 better. Per the germline V gene, CDR1 is SGHTA and CDR2 is FQGNSA. The CDR3 length is 12 residues. This CDR3 reads CASSSDGYEQYF. DNA for the CDR3: TGTGCCAGCAGCTCAGATGGATACGAGCAGTACTTC.

The chain has TRBV7-8 and TRBJ2-7; 8 bases line up with TRBD2. V shed 3 bases, J shed 3 bases, and the junction held 4 bases outside the gene matches. The CDR3 totals 14 residues. The germline V gene encodes CDR1 SGHVS and CDR2 FQNEAQ. The CDR3 loop reads CASSFTGGFYEQYF. For the CDR3, the DNA is TGTGCCAGCAGCTTTACGGGAGGGTTCTACGAGCAGTACTTC.

This chain links TRBV4-1 with TRBJ1-2; D remains ambiguous. The germline V gene encodes CDR1 MGHRA and CDR2 YSYEKL. Trimming took off 3 bases at V and 6 bases at J, with 8 bases between the two ends. CDR3 length equals 12 residues. The CDR3 spells CASSQGEDGYTF. For the CDR3, the DNA is TGCGCCAGCAGCCAGGGAGAAGATGGCTACACCTTC.

The chain links TRBV19 to TRBJ1-5; no clear D gene. From germline, CDR1 is LNHDA and CDR2 SQIVND (reference sequence). Trimming removed 1 base from V and 0 bases from J, with 10 bases in between. The CDR3 runs 16 residues. The CDR3 nucleotides are TGTGCCAGTAGTATAGGTTTTTGGGATAGCAATCAGCCCCAGCATTTT. Its protein is CASSIGFWDSNQPQHF.

The V and J genes are TRBV27 and TRBJ2-7, with 8 bases matching TRBD2. The germline V gene has CDR1 MNHEY and CDR2 SMNVEV (reference sequence). With V trimmed by 1 base and J by 0 bases, 14 bases remained unmatched. The CDR3 has 19 amino acids. The CDR3 DNA reads TGTGCCAGCAGTTTATATTTTGTGGGGGGTACTAGCGGCTCCTACGAGCAGTACTTC. This encodes CASSLYFVGGTSGSYEQYF.

This clone was seen a handful of times. The chain is built from TRBV5-6 and TRBJ2-2; a possible D gene is TRBD2 (6 bases). The CDR3 covers 15 residues. The V end was cut by 3 bases, the J end by 7 bases, with 16 bases between. Germline V gene data show CDR1 as SGHDT and CDR2 as YYEEEE. CDR3 bases: TGTGCCAGCAGCTCGGAGGGTCTAGGGTACGGGGAGCTGTTTTTT. This codes for CASSSEGLGYGELFF. The full variable domain, its missing parts supplied by reference TRBV5-6 and TRBJ2-2, is DAGVTQSPTHLIKTRGQQVTLRCSPKSGHDTVSWYQQALGQGPQFIFQYYEEEERQRGNFPDRFSGHQFPNYSSELNVNALLLGDSALYLCASSSEGLGYGELFFGEGSRLTVL.

V gene TRBV5-8 combines with J gene TRBJ2-1; D is tentatively TRBD1 or TRBD2 (6 bases each). The CDR3 length is 15 residues. Germline V gene lookup returns CDR1 SGHTS and CDR2 YDEGEE. Trimming removed 6 bases from V and 7 bases from J, with 20 bases in between. The CDR3 nucleotides are TGTGCCAGCAACAAGGGGGACTCCTCTTGGAATGAGCAGTTCTTC. Translating it yields CASNKGDSSWNEQFF.

The chain is built from TRBV18 and TRBJ2-7; D is unresolved. Germline assignment: CDR1 KGHSH and CDR2 LQKENI. Trimming pared 3 bases from V and 5 bases from J, leaving 11 bases between. This CDR3 region has 13 residues. CDR3 amino acids: CASSPRSDDEQYF. CDR3 sequence (DNA): TGTGCCAGCTCACCCCGATCAGACGACGAGCAGTACTTC.

The J gene is TRBJ2-2, the V gene TRBV30; D is unresolved. CDR1 and CDR2 (germline): GTSNPN, SVGIG (reference sequence). The length of the CDR3 is 14 residues. The V and J ends lost 8 bases and 0 bases respectively, with 13 bases between them. The DNA for the CDR3 is TGTGCCACAAAACAGTCCGCGAACACCGGGGAGCTGTTTTTT. As protein: CATKQSANTGELFF.

The chain recombines TRBV7-8 with TRBJ1-2, with 12 nucleotides matching TRBD1. With 1 base clipped from V and 8 bases from J, the junction kept 11 bases outside the gene matches. The CDR3 has 17 residues. Germline lookup yields CDR1 SGHVS and CDR2 FQNEAQ. DNA of the CDR3: TGTGCCAGCAGCTTAGACGAGACGGGACAGGGGGCAGCAGGCTACACCTTC. Encoded protein: CASSLDETGQGAAGYTF.

The chain uses TRBV6-6 and TRBJ1-1, with TRBD1 matching over 7 bases. Trimming at V came to 4 bases and at J to 6 bases, leaving 5 bases not matched to a gene. The CDR3 loop spans 13 amino acids. From germline, CDR1 is MNHNY and CDR2 SVGAGI (reference sequence). The DNA for the CDR3 is TGTGCCAGCAGTTCGACAGGGCGCGCTGAAGCTTTCTTT. This encodes CASSSTGRAEAFF.

In this sample, this clone turned up once. This chain connects TRBV18 to TRBJ2-4; D might be TRBD1 (7 bases). There are 17 residues in the CDR3. Trimming took off 2 bases at V and 4 bases at J, with 18 bases between the two ends. Germline V gene data show CDR1 as KGHSH and CDR2 as LQKENI. CDR3: CASSPNRQGLIKNIQYF. The CDR3 DNA is TGTGCCAGCTCACCAAACAGACAGGGACTTATAAAAAACATTCAGTACTTC. Looking up the rest from reference TRBV18 and TRBJ2-4 gives the full variable domain: NAGVMQNPRHLVRRRGQEARLRCSPMKGHSHVYWYRQLPEEGLKFMVYLQKENIIDESGMPKERFSAEFPKEGPSILRIQQVVRGDSAAYFCASSPNRQGLIKNIQYFGAGTRLSVL.

The chain carries TRBV4-1 and TRBJ1-2; possible D gene TRBD1, 6 bases. Germline V gives CDR1 MGHRA, CDR2 YSYEKL. This CDR3 has 17 residues. V was clipped by 0 bases and J by 3 bases, with 17 bases between them. CDR3 residues: CASSQDARNRVYYGYTF. The CDR3 DNA reads as TGCGCCAGCAGCCAAGATGCTAGGAACAGGGTCTACTATGGCTACACCTTC.

The CDR3 region is CASRVGTDGVKEAFF. CDR3 in DNA: TGTGCCAGCAGGGTGGGGACAGACGGAGTAAAAGAAGCTTTCTTT. The chain joins TRBV6-1 to TRBJ1-1; the match to TRBD1 covers 7 bases. Germline V gene lookup returns CDR1 MNHNS and CDR2 SASEGT. The CDR3 covers 15 residues. The V and J ends lost 6 bases and 8 bases, in that order; junction bases with no gene match: 15.

This clone was recorded only once. The chain uses TRBV9 and TRBJ1-4; D unclear. The CDR3 length is 16 residues. V dropped 3 bases and J dropped 8 bases, with 20 bases sitting between them. Germline CDR1 reads SGDLS; CDR2 reads YYNGEE. CDR3 sequence: CASSALTERNGEKLFF. The CDR3 nucleotides are TGTGCCAGCAGCGCGTTGACTGAACGAAATGGGGAAAAACTGTTTTTT.

V usage is TRBV7-8 and J usage is TRBJ2-7; D is unclear. Germline-derived CDR1 and CDR2 are SGHVS and FQNEAQ. The CDR3 extends over 14 amino acids. The V and J ends lost 2 bases and 6 bases respectively, with 14 bases between them. CDR3 bases: TGTGCCAGCAGCTTAAAAGTCGGCCCCCTCGAGCAGTACTTC. Protein product: CASSLKVGPLEQYF.

The V and J genes are TRBV7-9 and TRBJ1-1; D may be TRBD1 (5 bases). The CDR3 extends over 15 amino acids. The ends were cut back, 1 base at V and 5 bases at J, with 14 bases in the middle. Germline CDR1 and CDR2: SEHNR and FQNEAQ (reference sequence). Here the CDR3 DNA reads TGTGCCAGCAGCTTAGAGGGACGATTAGGAACTGAAGCTTTCTTT. Translated, it gives CASSLEGRLGTEAFF. The entire variable domain, with the rest obtained from reference TRBV7-9 and TRBJ1-1, is as follows: DTGVSQNPRHKITKRGQNVTFRCDPISEHNRLYWYRQTLGQGPEFLTYFQNEAQLEKSRLLSDRFSAERPKGSFSTLEIQRTEQGDSAMYLCASSLEGRLGTEAFFGQGTRLTVV.

The chain recombines TRBV10-2 with TRBJ2-1; 8 nucleotides line up with TRBD1. The V gene end was trimmed by 7 bases and the J gene end by 4 bases; junction bases not matched to a gene: 6. CDR3 length: 14 amino acids. The germline gives CDR1 WSHSY, CDR2 SAAADI. The CDR3, as DNA: TGCGCCAGCATTGGACAGGGTCTTTACAATGAGCAGTTCTTC. The encoded protein is CASIGQGLYNEQFF.

This chain links TRBV4-2 with TRBJ2-2; TRBD2 matches 7 bases. After removal of 0 bases from V and 10 bases from J, the junction contained 11 bases not matched to a gene. This CDR3 has 16 residues. In germline, CDR1 is LGHNA, CDR2 YNFKEQ. The CDR3 spells CASSQDMGGVRKELFF. The CDR3 bases are TGTGCCAGCAGCCAAGATATGGGGGGGGTGCGGAAGGAGCTGTTTTTT.

V and J are TRBV9 and TRBJ1-3; tentatively, D is TRBD1 (6 bases). Germline V gene sequence: CDR1 SGDLS, CDR2 YYNGEE. V was clipped by 0 bases and J by 7 bases, with 11 bases between them. CDR3 length equals 14 residues. In DNA form, the CDR3 reads TGTGCCAGCAGCGTAGGCAGGGGATGGAACACCATATATTTT. Translated: CASSVGRGWNTIYF.

The chain uses TRBV2 and TRBJ2-1, with D hard to call. CDR1 and CDR2 (germline): SNHLY, FYNNEI. V lost 0 bases to trimming and J lost 4 bases, with 7 bases between them. The CDR3 totals 14 residues. The CDR3 coding sequence is TGTGCCAGCAGTGAAGCGAAACAATACAATGAGCAGTTCTTC. The encoded protein is CASSEAKQYNEQFF.

The CDR3 here is CASSVPGSGANVLTF. As DNA, the CDR3 is TGTGCCAGCAGTGTCCCGGGCTCTGGGGCCAACGTCCTGACTTTC. This rearrangement joins TRBV28 to TRBJ2-6; no clear D. V was pared by 5 bases and J by 0 bases, with 8 bases between. The CDR3 consists of 15 residues. Germline assignment: CDR1 MDHEN and CDR2 SYDVKM.

With regard to this clone: Other nucleotide sequences from this sample produce the same CDR3. The chain is built from TRBV2 and TRBJ2-1; D call uncertain. V lost 1 base and J lost 14, with 15 bases in between. The CDR3 contains 13 residues. The germline gives CDR1 SNHLY, CDR2 FYNNEI. The CDR3 nucleotides are TGTGCCAGCAGTGAAGGTCGAGGAGCCGCGGAGTTCTTC. This translates into CASSEGRGAAEFF.

This clone was seen just once. The rearrangement joins TRBV28 to TRBJ1-5, with a tentative D call TRBD1 (6 bases). Trimming shortened V by 5 bases and J by 8 bases, and 34 bases separated the two germline ends. The CDR3 runs to 20 residues. The germline gives CDR1 MDHEN, CDR2 SYDVKM. CDR3 nucleotides: TGTGCCAGCAGTCGGGGATCCGCTTTTGGGATCCAAGGGTACAGGGAGCCCCAGCATTTT. Protein sequence: CASSRGSAFGIQGYREPQHF.

The rearrangement joins TRBV7-9 to TRBJ2-2; TRBD1 aligns across 8 bases. J gave up 2 bases and V 5 bases, and 7 bases lay outside the gene matches. The CDR3 extends over 16 amino acids. Germline V gene lookup returns CDR1 SEHNR and CDR2 FQNEAQ (reference sequence). The CDR3 loop is CASSLPGQANTGELFF. In DNA form, the CDR3 reads TGTGCCAGCAGCCTCCCGGGACAGGCTAACACCGGGGAGCTGTTTTTT.

This clone was counted once. The rearrangement joins TRBV30 to TRBJ1-5, with 9 bases that match TRBD1. After removal of 2 bases from V and 2 bases from J, the junction contained 4 bases not matched to a gene. In germline, CDR1 is GTSNPN, CDR2 SVGIG (reference sequence). The length of the CDR3 is 15 residues. The CDR3 bases are TGTGCCTGGAGTTTACAGGGGGCCGGCAATCAGCCCCAGCATTTT. Translated: CAWSLQGAGNQPQHF.

This sequence joins TRBV4-2 and TRBJ2-5; 8 positions agree with TRBD2. The CDR3 is 15 residues long. The J segment lost 5 bases and the V segment lost 4 bases, leaving 9 bases of the junction unmatched. Per the germline V gene, CDR1 is LGHNA and CDR2 is YNFKEQ. DNA for the CDR3: TGTGCCAGCAGCCCTCGAGCGGGAGTGGTGGAGACCCAGTACTTC. This encodes CASSPRAGVVETQYF.